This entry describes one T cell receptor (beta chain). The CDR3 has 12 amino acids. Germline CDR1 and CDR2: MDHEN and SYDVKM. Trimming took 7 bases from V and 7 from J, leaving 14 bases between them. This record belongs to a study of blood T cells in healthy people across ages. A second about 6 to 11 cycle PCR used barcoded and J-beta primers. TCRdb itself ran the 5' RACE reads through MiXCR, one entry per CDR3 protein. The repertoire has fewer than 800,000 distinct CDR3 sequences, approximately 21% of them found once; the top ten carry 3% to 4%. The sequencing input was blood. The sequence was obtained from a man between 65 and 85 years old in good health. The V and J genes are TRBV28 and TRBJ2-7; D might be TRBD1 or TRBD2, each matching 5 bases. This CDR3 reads CASNSGPTEQYF. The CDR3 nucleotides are TGTGCCAGCAATTCGGGACCTACGGAGCAGTACTTC. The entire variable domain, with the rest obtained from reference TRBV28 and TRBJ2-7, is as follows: DVKVTQSSRYLVKRTGEKVFLECVQDMDHENMFWYRQDPGLGLRLIYFSYDVKMKEKGDIPEGYSVSREKKERFSLILESASTNQTSMYLCASNSGPTEQYFGPGTRLTVT.